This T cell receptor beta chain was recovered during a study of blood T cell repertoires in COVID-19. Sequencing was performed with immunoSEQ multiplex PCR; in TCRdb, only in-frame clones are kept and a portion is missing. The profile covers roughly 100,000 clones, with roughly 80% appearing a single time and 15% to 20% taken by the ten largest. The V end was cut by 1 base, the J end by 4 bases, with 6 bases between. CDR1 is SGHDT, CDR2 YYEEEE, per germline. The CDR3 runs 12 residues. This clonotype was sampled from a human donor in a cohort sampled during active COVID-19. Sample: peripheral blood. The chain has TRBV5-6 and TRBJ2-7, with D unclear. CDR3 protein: CASSLTAYEQYF. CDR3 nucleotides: TGTGCCAGCAGCTTGACAGCTTACGAGCAGTACTTC.